This is a list of T cell receptor beta chains from one sample in a study of CD8+ T cells in alopecia areata. Produced via immunoSEQ multiplex PCR; TCRdb's table is partial and in-frame only. The sample includes about 280,000 clones, 55% to 75% seen only once; the top ten take approximately 2%. The starting material was CD4+ T cells sorted from blood, obtained at week 24, from a patient treated with tofacitinib. The receptors originated from a human donor with alopecia areata. Both conserved end residues are part of each CDR3. The D gene is left open where the match is weak. Clone size is not always given. Where it is, it says once, few, many or a class for expanded clones.

CSVVSRLPRNYGYTF,TGCAGCGTTGTGTCAAGACTCCCGAGGAACTATGGCTACACCTTC,TRBJ1-2,NA,TRBV29-1,NA
CASRGTLTGTEAFF,TGTGCCAGCAGGGGGACACTGACGGGCACTGAAGCTTTCTTT,TRBJ1-1,NA,TRBV28,few
CASSVGSWNSPLHF,TGTGCCAGCAGCGTAGGATCGTGGAATTCACCCCTCCACTTT,TRBJ1-6,NA,TRBV9,NA
CAFSGSNEQFF,TGTGCCTTCTCGGGATCGAATGAGCAGTTCTTC,TRBJ2-1,NA,TRBV30,once
CASSPGRAKDTQYF,TGTGCCAGCTCACCGGGCAGGGCTAAAGATACGCAGTATTTT,TRBJ2-3,NA,TRBV18,NA
CASSSEVQRKLFF,TGTGCCAGCAGTTCGGAGGTACAAAGAAAACTGTTTTTT,TRBJ1-4,NA,TRBV25-1,once
CASSQRGGHSPYNEQFF,TGCGCCAGCAGCCAACGCGGGGGGCATTCACCCTACAATGAGCAGTTCTTC,TRBJ2-1,TRBD2,TRBV4-3,NA
CASSERQGGETQYF,TGTGCCAGCAGTGAACGGCAGGGTGGCGAGACCCAGTACTTC,TRBJ2-5,NA,TRBV2,NA
CAWTPGSVAGGTQYF,TGTGCCTGGACTCCGGGGTCGGTAGCGGGGGGGACCCAGTACTTC,TRBJ2-5,TRBD2,TRBV30,NA
CASSLFDSGETQYF,TGCGCCAGCAGCTTGTTCGACAGCGGGGAGACCCAGTACTTC,TRBJ2-5,NA,TRBV5-1,few
CASSETRTAYGYTF,TGCGCCAGCAGTGAGACACGGACAGCCTATGGCTACACCTTC,TRBJ1-2,NA,TRBV10-2,NA
CASSLGLRDEQFF,TGTGCCAGCAGCTTAGGTCTTAGGGATGAGCAGTTCTTC,TRBJ2-1,NA,TRBV7-2,few
CASSLSMLAGLTDTQYF,TGTGCCAGCAGTTTATCGATGCTAGCGGGGTTGACAGATACGCAGTATTTT,TRBJ2-3,TRBD2,TRBV27,NA
CSVDILGRYEQYF,TGCAGCGTCGACATTTTGGGAAGATACGAGCAGTACTTC,TRBJ2-7,NA,TRBV29-1,NA
CASSLSTGSGNTIYF,TGTGCCAGCAGCTTATCAACAGGCTCTGGAAACACCATATATTTT,TRBJ1-3,NA,TRBV7-6,few
CATSRGTGTGGYTF,TGTGCCACCAGCAGAGGAACGGGGACGGGTGGCTACACCTTC,TRBJ1-2,NA,TRBV15,NA
CASSPNRGQGNQPQHF,TGTGCCAGCAGCCCAAACAGGGGGCAAGGCAATCAGCCCCAGCATTTT,TRBJ1-5,TRBD1,TRBV7-8,NA
CAWNQGFYEQYF,TGTGCCTGGAACCAGGGGTTCTACGAGCAGTACTTC,TRBJ2-7,NA,TRBV30,NA
CSVVAYLDSYEQYF,TGCAGCGTCGTAGCCTACTTGGATTCCTACGAGCAGTACTTC,TRBJ2-7,NA,TRBV29-1,NA
CASSLAGTSGYEQYF,TGTGCCAGCAGCTTAGCGGGAACTAGCGGTTACGAGCAGTACTTC,TRBJ2-7,TRBD2,TRBV7-2,few
CASTKTSGMGRF,TGTGCCAGCACAAAAACGAGCGGCATGGGCCGTTTT,TRBJ1-4,NA,TRBV6-1,NA
CASQRGAEQYF,TGTGCCTCCCAACGGGGGGCCGAGCAGTACTTC,TRBJ2-7,NA,TRBV30,NA
CASSFPPYF,TGTGCCAGCAGTTTTCCCCCCTACTTC,TRBJ2-7,NA,TRBV28,NA
CASSVVGSGGPYRQYF,TGTGCCAGCAGCGTAGTGGGTAGCGGGGGACCCTATCGGCAGTATTTT,TRBJ2-3,TRBD2,TRBV9,NA
CASSYPYLRQDQPQHF,TGTGCCAGCAGTTACCCGTACCTAAGGCAGGATCAGCCCCAGCATTTT,TRBJ1-5,NA,TRBV6-8,NA
CASSLYGLAGDTQYF,TGTGCCAGCAGCTTATATGGGCTAGCCGGAGATACGCAGTATTTT,TRBJ2-3,NA,TRBV7-2,NA
CATSSSGARTQPQHF,TGTGCCACCAGCAGTTCGGGGGCGCGGACTCAGCCCCAGCATTTT,TRBJ1-5,NA,TRBV15,NA
CAWDPGQPYNEQFF,TGTGCCTGGGACCCCGGACAGCCGTACAATGAGCAGTTCTTC,TRBJ2-1,NA,TRBV30,NA
CASSPRLGSYNEQFF,TGTGCCAGCAGCCCAAGACTAGGCTCCTACAATGAGCAGTTCTTC,TRBJ2-1,NA,TRBV9,NA